This T cell receptor (beta chain) comes out of a study of PD-L1 blockade in urothelial cancer. Study details: Atezolizumab 1,200 mg was given intravenously every 3 weeks, starting 2014. Median blood clonality was roughly 0.088, with 75,000 to 100,000 unique TCRs.

This sample's time point: peripheral blood 6 weeks after treatment start. This clone was counted ten times or more. The germline gives CDR1 MNHNS, CDR2 SASEGT. V lost 5 bases to trimming and J lost 5 bases; unmatched junction nucleotides: 6. This CDR3 region has 14 residues. This table comes from immunoSEQ multiplex PCR, and its TCRdb copy is limited to in-frame clones, with some not included. The sample lists 83,000 or so clones, 70% to 90% occurring once. Sample: PBMCs, taken around atezolizumab (anti-PD-L1) treatment. The chain links TRBV6-1 to TRBJ1-2; 9 bases line up with TRBD1. This clonotype was obtained from a man in his 70s with urothelial cancer. CDR3 sequence (DNA): TGTGCCAGCAGTCGAGGACAGGGGAGGTATGGCTACACCTTC. It specifies CASSRGQGRYGYTF.